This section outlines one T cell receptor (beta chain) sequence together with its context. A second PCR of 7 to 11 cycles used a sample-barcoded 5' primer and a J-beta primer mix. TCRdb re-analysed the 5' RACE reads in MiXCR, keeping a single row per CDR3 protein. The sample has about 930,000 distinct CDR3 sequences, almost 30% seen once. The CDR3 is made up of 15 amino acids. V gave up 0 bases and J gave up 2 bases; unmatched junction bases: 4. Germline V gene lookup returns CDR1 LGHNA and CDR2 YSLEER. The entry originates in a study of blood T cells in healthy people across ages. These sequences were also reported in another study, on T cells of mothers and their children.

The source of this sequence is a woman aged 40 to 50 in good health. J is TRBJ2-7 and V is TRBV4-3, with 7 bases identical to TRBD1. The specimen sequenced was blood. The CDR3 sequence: CASSQDAGGTYEQYF. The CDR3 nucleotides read TGCGCCAGCAGCCAAGATGCAGGGGGAACCTACGAGCAGTACTTC.